The present T cell receptor (beta chain) was sequenced within a study of patients and donors after allogeneic stem cell transplantation. Trimming shortened V by 8 bases and J by 5 bases, and 12 bases separated the two germline ends. Germline CDR1 is LGHDT and CDR2 is YNNKEL (reference sequence). The CDR3 extends over 12 amino acids. TCRdb passed the RT-PCR reads through MiXCR, listing each CDR3 protein once. Counted here are more than 850,000 distinct CDR3 sequences, 18% occurring once; the ten biggest clones make up 5% to 7.5%. This clonotype came up a few times. The rearrangement joins TRBV3-1 to TRBJ2-5, with D possibly matching TRBD2 (5 bases). The sample comprised blood, either unsorted or a sorted T cell fraction (not recorded which). The sequence was obtained from a human donor who was either an allogeneic HSCT recipient or a stem cell or donor lymphocyte infusion donor (not recorded which). It is not recorded whose cells these are; they may come from a transplant donor. DNA of the CDR3: TGTGCCAGCTGTAGTAGCGACGAGACCCAGTACTTC. Encoded protein: CASCSSDETQYF.